This TCR beta chain was recovered during a study of vaccination and CD4 T cells after COVID-19. Study-wide background: Drawing of post-COVID samples took place a median 101 days after diagnosis (range 35 to 161).

V lost 3 bases, J lost 3 bases, and 12 bases lay in between. The CDR3 totals 15 residues. Germline V CDR1 and CDR2: MGHRA, YSYEKL. Stated treatment: roughly 10-day PBMC culture with coronavirus spike peptide pools or control peptides (ViraFEST assay). The Oncomine TCR Beta short-read assay was applied to DNA of cultured CD4+ T cells. TCRdb reprocessed the PCR reads with MiXCR, giving one entry per CDR3 protein. The table has some 15,000 distinct CDR3 sequences, roughly 75% seen once. With regard to this clonotype: Its antigen is not identified.

The clonotype comes from a human donor who had recovered from COVID-19. The gene calls are TRBV4-1 and TRBJ1-3, with D possibly matching TRBD1 (5 bases). The sample was CD4+ T cells from blood, cultured in vitro. The CDR3 protein is CASSQEDSFGNTIYF. In DNA, the CDR3 is TGCGCCAGCAGCCAGGAAGACAGCTTTGGAAACACCATATATTTT.